What follows describes a single T cell receptor beta chain. The antigen is unknown. This entry belongs to a study of T cell responses to AZD1222 COVID-19 vaccine. The method was immunoSEQ multiplex PCR; TCRdb's version includes in-frame clones alone and lacks a portion of them. This sample carries 25,000 to 35,000 clones, roughly 78% of them seen once, and the ten largest clones take under 6.5%. Study-level findings and limits: Spike-specific TCR breadth and depth were elevated following two AZD1222 doses.

The input for sequencing was peripheral blood, taken on day 0 of AZD1222 vaccination. The TCR comes from an adult in good health.

The CDR3 here is CASSYGGLAEAFF. The CDR3 bases are TGTGCCAGTAGTTACGGTGGGTTGGCTGAAGCTTTCTTT. This rearrangement joins TRBV19 to TRBJ1-1; no definite D call. CDR1 is LNHDA and CDR2 is SQIVND in the germline V gene (reference sequence). Trimming shortened V by 5 bases and J by 6 bases, and 13 bases separated the two germline ends. The CDR3 has 13 residues.